A single sample is the source of the 22 T cell receptor beta chains below, sequenced in a study of beta chain features in type 1 diabetes. TCRB transcripts that were expressed got sequenced, as all of the isolated RNA had been reverse transcribed. Clones were sequenced by immunoSEQ multiplex PCR, and TCRdb holds only the in-frame ones, with some missing. This table holds about 370,000 clones, about 15% found once. The sample taken for sequencing was naive CD4+ T cells from blood. These receptors were collected from a woman aged 18 to 35 in good health.

This clone was counted a few times. This CDR3 is CASSLAGLDTQYF. CDR3 DNA sequence: TGTGCCAGCAGCTTGGCTGGACTTGATACGCAGTATTTT. V is TRBV7-9 and J is TRBJ2-3; D possibly corresponds to TRBD2 (5 bases). There are 13 residues in the CDR3. V dropped 3 bases and J dropped 6 bases, with 10 bases sitting between them. Per germline, CDR1 SEHNR and CDR2 FQNEAQ (reference sequence).

The chain joins TRBV7-9 to TRBJ2-1, with D possibly being TRBD2 (5 bases). The CDR3 length is 14 residues. In germline, CDR1 is SEHNR, CDR2 FQNEAQ (reference sequence). Trimming left V 5 bases short and J 7 bases short, with 15 bases between. CDR3 DNA sequence: TGTGCCAGCAGCAGAACTAGAACGTCGAATGAGCAGTTCTTC. This translates into CASSRTRTSNEQFF.

This clone was detected a few times. The chain recombines TRBV4-2 with TRBJ2-4, with 14 bases matching TRBD2. V gave up 2 bases and J gave up 8 bases; unmatched junction bases: 5. This CDR3 contains 16 residues. The germline CDR1 and CDR2 sequences are LGHNA and YNFKEQ. The CDR3 nucleotides are TGTGCCAGCAGCCAACAGACTAGCGGGAGGGGGGACATTCAGTACTTC. Residues: CASSQQTSGRGDIQYF.

The rearrangement links TRBV9 to TRBJ1-2; the D is unclear. This CDR3 spans 13 amino acids. V lost 0 bases to trimming and J lost 3 bases, with 6 bases between them. CDR1 is SGDLS and CDR2 is YYNGEE in the germline V gene. As DNA, the CDR3 is TGTGCCAGCAGCGTAGACAGTTACTATGGCTACACCTTC. As protein: CASSVDSYYGYTF.

Only a few counts were recorded for this clone. The chain uses TRBV6-5 and TRBJ2-7; 7 nucleotides line up with TRBD1. Germline V gene lookup returns CDR1 MNHEY and CDR2 SVGAGI. Germline trimming cut 6 bases from V and 2 bases from J; bases unmatched to any gene: 7. The CDR3 runs to 14 residues. CDR3: CASSLDRKTYEQYF. In DNA, the CDR3 is TGTGCCAGCAGCTTGGACAGGAAAACCTACGAGCAGTACTTC.

This chain connects TRBV9 to TRBJ1-2, with 8 nucleotides matching TRBD1. With 1 base clipped from V and 4 bases from J, the junction kept 6 bases outside the gene matches. This CDR3 comprises 15 residues. Germline CDR1 reads SGDLS; CDR2 reads YYNGEE. CDR3 amino acids: CASSVQGARGYGYTF. The DNA of the CDR3 is TGTGCCAGCAGCGTACAGGGGGCGCGTGGCTATGGCTACACCTTC. Variable domain in full (rest from reference TRBV9 and TRBJ1-2): DSGVTQTPKHLITATGQRVTLRCSPRSGDLSVYWYQQSLDQGLQFLIQYYNGEERAKGNILERFSAQQFPDLHSELNLSSLELGDSALYFCASSVQGARGYGYTFGSGTRLTVV.

The chain is built from TRBV18 and TRBJ1-1, with D perhaps matching TRBD1 (6 bases). The CDR3 is 14 amino acids. Germline values: CDR1 KGHSH, CDR2 LQKENI. Trimming cost V 3 bases and J 0 bases, with 8 bases left between them. The CDR3 spells CASSPGQMNTEAFF. CDR3 nucleotide sequence: TGTGCCAGCTCACCCGGACAGATGAACACTGAAGCTTTCTTT.

The rearrangement uses TRBV30 and TRBJ2-5, with a possible D match to TRBD2 (6 bases). With 2 bases removed from V and 5 bases from J, the gap between germline ends came to 15 bases. Germline CDR1 reads GTSNPN; CDR2 reads SVGIG (reference sequence). CDR3 size: 14 residues. CDR3 protein: CAWSLPGGGETQYF. Here the CDR3 DNA reads TGTGCCTGGAGTCTGCCCGGGGGTGGGGAGACCCAGTACTTC.

This clone has just one count. The chain couples TRBV28 to TRBJ2-2; 8 nucleotides match TRBD1. Germline assignment: CDR1 MDHEN and CDR2 SYDVKM. Trimming took 5 bases from V and 6 from J; bases not matched to a gene: 14. The CDR3 runs 17 residues. The CDR3 DNA sequence: TGTGCCAGCAGTCTTCGGGGCGGACAGGGAAGGCCCGGGGAGCTGTTTTTT. Translated: CASSLRGGQGRPGELFF.

This clone appeared a few times. The rearrangement uses TRBV28 and TRBJ1-5; no clear D gene. This CDR3 contains 13 residues. Germline V gene sequence: CDR1 MDHEN, CDR2 SYDVKM. The V end was cut by 5 bases, the J end by 7 bases, with 12 bases between. The CDR3 DNA sequence: TGTGCCAGCAGTATACCGGGTGCCCAGCCCCAGCATTTT. It codes for CASSIPGAQPQHF. The whole variable domain, remainder taken from reference TRBV28 and TRBJ1-5, is DVKVTQSSRYLVKRTGEKVFLECVQDMDHENMFWYRQDPGLGLRLIYFSYDVKMKEKGDIPEGYSVSREKKERFSLILESASTNQTSMYLCASSIPGAQPQHFGDGTRLSIL.

The V and J genes are TRBV6-5 and TRBJ2-2; D ambiguous. Looked up from germline, CDR1 is MNHEY and CDR2 is SVGAGI. This CDR3 is 13 amino acids long. Trimming shortened V by 5 bases and J by 0 bases, and 4 bases separated the two germline ends. The DNA of the CDR3 is TGTGCCAGCAGTGGCCCGAACACCGGGGAGCTGTTTTTT. Amino acids: CASSGPNTGELFF.

This clone has more than one count but fewer than ten. CDR3 protein: CSVPGQDHSYEQYF. CDR3 in DNA: TGCAGCGTACCGGGACAGGATCACTCCTACGAGCAGTACTTC. The V and J genes are TRBV29-1 and TRBJ2-7, with 8 bases aligning to TRBD1. This CDR3 region has 14 residues. Trimming removed 6 bases from V and 0 bases from J; junction bases left unmatched: 7. Looked up from germline, CDR1 is SQVTM and CDR2 is ANQGSEA.

The chain recombines TRBV21-1 with TRBJ1-5; TRBD1 is the table's D call, not checked against the DNA. TRBV21-1 is classified as a pseudogene. The CDR3 extends over 13 amino acids. The CDR3 nucleotides read TGTGCCAGCAGCAAAGGGGCCCGTCGGCCCCAGCATTTT. It is translated as CASSKGARRPQHF.

V and J are TRBV27 and TRBJ1-2; D is perhaps TRBD1 (6 bases). V was shortened by 6 bases and J by 7 bases, with 21 bases between the two germline ends. The CDR3 covers 15 residues. Germline loops: CDR1 MNHEY, CDR2 SMNVEV (reference sequence). CDR3 loop: CASSDKGQSLSGYTF. CDR3 DNA: TGTGCCAGCAGCGATAAAGGACAGTCGTTGAGTGGCTACACCTTC.

CDR3 DNA sequence: TGTGCCAGCAGGGATTCCGGGAACTACGAGCAGTACTTC. Translation: CASRDSGNYEQYF. The chain combines TRBV11-2 with TRBJ2-7, with a tentative D call TRBD2 (5 bases). V was pared by 6 bases and J by 3 bases, with 12 bases between. CDR1 and CDR2 from the germline V gene are SGHAT and FQNNGV. The CDR3 covers 13 residues.

In its sample, this clone was seen a few times. The chain uses TRBV6-5 and TRBJ2-1, with 9 positions matching TRBD2. Germline-derived CDR1 and CDR2 are MNHEY and SVGAGI. With 2 bases clipped from V and 9 bases from J, the junction kept 11 bases outside the gene matches. CDR3 length equals 16 residues. CDR3 DNA: TGTGCCAGCAGTTACGGAAGTAGCGGGAGTAGGGCTGAGCAGTTCTTC. This encodes CASSYGSSGSRAEQFF.

V gene TRBV7-2 combines with J gene TRBJ2-1; D perhaps matches TRBD1 (6 bases). Germline V CDR1 and CDR2: SGHTA, FQGNSA. CDR3 size: 14 residues. V was clipped by 6 bases and J by 7 bases, with 16 bases between them. CDR3 nucleotides: TGTGCCAGCAGAGACCGTTGGGGGCGGAATGAGCAGTTCTTC. As protein: CASRDRWGRNEQFF.

This clone was counted a few times. The chain joins TRBV29-1 to TRBJ1-2; 10 bases are shared with TRBD1. The ends lost 5 bases at V and 8 bases at J; junction bases unmatched: 11. CDR1 SQVTM and CDR2 ANQGSEA come from the germline V gene. The CDR3 consists of 14 residues. The CDR3 bases are TGCAGCGTTTCCCCCGGGACAGGGGCTAGAGGCTACACCTTC. Residues: CSVSPGTGARGYTF.

This rearrangement joins TRBV7-9 to TRBJ2-1, with 15 bases identical to TRBD2. Per the germline V gene, CDR1 is SEHNR and CDR2 is FQNEAQ (reference sequence). CDR3 length: 16 amino acids. The V and J ends lost 5 bases and 8 bases, in that order; junction bases with no gene match: 7. CDR3 amino acids: CASSPGTSGRHDEQFF. The CDR3 DNA reads as TGTGCCAGCAGCCCAGGGACTAGCGGGAGGCACGATGAGCAGTTCTTC.

The chain combines TRBV7-9 with TRBJ2-2; weak D call: TRBD1 (5 bases). The CDR3 consists of 14 residues. Trimming removed 5 bases at V and 7 bases at J, with 14 bases between. Looked up from germline, CDR1 is SEHNR and CDR2 is FQNEAQ (reference sequence). The CDR3 region is CASSAQQEIGELFF. The CDR3 nucleotides read TGTGCCAGCAGCGCCCAACAGGAGATCGGGGAGCTGTTTTTT.

There are a few counts of this clone. The chain links TRBV7-3 to TRBJ2-1; 11 bases fit TRBD2. J lost 5 bases, V lost 5 bases, and 5 bases had no gene match. CDR1 SGHTA and CDR2 FQGTGA come from the germline V gene. CDR3 length equals 15 residues. CDR3 loop: CASSPRLAGNNEQFF. Written as DNA, the CDR3 is TGTGCCAGCAGCCCCAGACTAGCGGGAAACAATGAGCAGTTCTTC.

This sequence joins TRBV11-2 and TRBJ2-1, with TRBD2 matching over 13 bases. Trimming at V came to 3 bases and at J to 0 bases, leaving 2 bases not matched to a gene. CDR1 SGHAT and CDR2 FQNNGV come from the germline V gene. CDR3 length: 17 amino acids. Written as DNA, the CDR3 is TGTGCCAGCAGCTTGACTAGCGGGAGGCACTCCTACAATGAGCAGTTCTTC. Encoded protein: CASSLTSGRHSYNEQFF.